Here is one T cell receptor beta chain with its context. Its antigen is undetermined. Relying on iRepertoire HTBI primers and Arm-PCR of CDR3 regions, the team built TCR beta libraries. MiXCR, applied by TCRdb to the multiplex PCR reads, yields one record per CDR3 protein. The table records 300,000 to 500,000 distinct CDR3 sequences, around 20% of them present only once. Trimming pared 0 bases from V and 6 bases from J, leaving 6 bases between. There are 13 residues in the CDR3. Germline lookup yields CDR1 MDHEN and CDR2 SYDVKM. Described time point: persistent/refractory GD, antithyroid drugs over 5 years with positive TRAb. The TCR library was made from RNA extracted from PBMCs. Those enrolled as patients came out of an endocrinology department in Xi'an, China. The data are from a study of regulatory T cells in long-lasting Graves disease. Study background: A definition of persistent Graves' disease required over 5 years of antithyroid drugs plus positive TSH receptor antibodies. Study-wide results and caveats: No thyroid tissue was studied; the work used peripheral blood only. Possibly, accuracy suffered from the small sample size.

This chain joins TRBV28 and TRBJ2-1; no clear D gene. The sequencing used peripheral blood mononuclear cells (PBMCs), collected when the disease was refractory, from a patient treated with antithyroid drugs. This TCR derives from a female donor with Graves disease. The CDR3 DNA follows: TGTGCCAGCAGTTTATGGCTAGTCAATGAGCAGTTCTTC. This sequence encodes CASSLWLVNEQFF.